These 2 T cell receptor beta chains share one sample of origin, sequenced in a study of blood T cells in healthy people across ages. Using a J-beta primer mix together with a sample-barcoded 5' primer, a second PCR was run for roughly 6 to 12 cycles. TCRdb analysed the 5' RACE reads with MiXCR anew, one entry per CDR3 protein. Of 1.6 million or so distinct CDR3 sequences detected, about 35% appear once; the ten largest clones hold 10% to 12%. Sequenced: blood. The receptors derive from a woman aged 30 to 39 in good health.

This clonotype has a handful of counts. The rearrangement uses TRBV28 and TRBJ2-1; no clear D gene. This CDR3 contains 11 residues. CDR1 MDHEN and CDR2 SYDVKM come from the germline V gene. V lost 11 bases and J 1 base, leaving 6 bases between the germline ends. The CDR3, as DNA: TGTGCCCTCGGATCCTACAATGAGCAGTTCTTC. Translated, it gives CALGSYNEQFF.

The table lists this clonotype with a count of one. CDR3 protein: CSAPLGGVQETQYF. In DNA form, the CDR3 reads TGCAGTGCTCCCCTCGGAGGGGTCCAAGAGACCCAGTACTTC. The chain combines TRBV20-1 with TRBJ2-5; TRBD2 is a possible D gene (6 bases). CDR3 length: 14 amino acids. Germline V gene data show CDR1 as DFQATT and CDR2 as SNEGSKA (reference sequence). The V end was cut by 5 bases, the J end by 1 base, with 14 bases between.